Shown below are 28 T cell receptor beta chains from a single sample sequenced in a study of cytomegalovirus exposure and HLA in healthy donors. TCRdb's table, derived via immunoSEQ multiplex PCR, lists solely in-frame clones and lacks some. Here the sample spans 170,000 or so clones, 80% to 85% being singletons. The specimen sequenced was PBMCs. The receptors shown here come from a young woman in good health and CMV-seropositive.

The chain has TRBV6-1 and TRBJ1-2; D is ambiguous. The CDR3 consists of 12 residues. The germline V and J ends were trimmed by 5 bases and 2 bases, with 6 bases remaining between them. The germline CDR1 and CDR2 sequences are MNHNS and SASEGT. CDR3: CASSSQNYGYTF. The CDR3 nucleotides read TGTGCCAGCAGTTCACAGAACTATGGCTACACCTTC.

V is TRBV5-6 and J is TRBJ2-1; 11 bases line up with TRBD2. The germline V gene encodes CDR1 SGHDT and CDR2 YYEEEE. CDR3 size: 17 residues. The ends lost 0 bases at V and 9 bases at J; junction bases unmatched: 11. CDR3 protein: CASSLGVFSGGAIEQFF. CDR3 nucleotide sequence: TGTGCCAGCAGCTTGGGAGTGTTTAGCGGGGGGGCGATTGAGCAGTTCTTC.

This clone was counted between two and nine times. The genes are TRBV5-1 and TRBJ1-1; the D gene is possibly TRBD1 (6 bases). Trimming took off 4 bases at V and 0 bases at J, with 16 bases between the two ends. The CDR3 loop spans 16 amino acids. CDR1 is SGHRS, CDR2 YFSETQ, per germline. CDR3 DNA: TGCGCCAGCAGCCCCAAAGTCGCAGGGGTGAACACTGAAGCTTTCTTT. Its translation: CASSPKVAGVNTEAFF.

The chain has TRBV5-6 and TRBJ1-2; TRBD1 aligns across 9 bases. The CDR3 contains 15 residues. Germline V lookup: CDR1 SGHDT, CDR2 YYEEEE. After removal of 1 base from V and 8 bases from J, the junction contained 9 bases not matched to a gene. CDR3 protein: CASSLYRDRDNGYTF. The CDR3 bases are TGTGCCAGCAGCTTGTACCGGGACAGGGATAACGGCTACACCTTC.

The CDR3 region is CASSPTSGGAEFADTQYF. In DNA form, the CDR3 reads TGTGCCAGCAGCCCGACTAGCGGGGGGGCCGAATTCGCAGATACGCAGTATTTT. J is TRBJ2-3 and V is TRBV4-2; 14 bases match TRBD2. The germline CDR1 and CDR2 sequences are LGHNA and YNFKEQ. The V gene end was trimmed by 4 bases and the J gene end by 4 bases; junction bases not matched to a gene: 10. CDR3 length: 18 residues.

This rearrangement joins TRBV12-1 to TRBJ2-7; TRBD1 is taken as the D call from the table, unchecked against the DNA. TRBV12-1 is deemed a pseudogene. CDR3 length: 17 amino acids. The CDR3 protein is CASSPWSRQGGPYEQYF. The DNA for the CDR3 is TGTGCCAGCAGTCCTTGGAGCAGACAGGGCGGCCCCTACGAGCAGTACTTC.

This clone was counted at least ten times. The chain joins TRBV6-1 to TRBJ2-5; 8 positions agree with TRBD2. V lost 4 bases to trimming and J lost 1 base; unmatched junction nucleotides: 2. There are 14 residues in the CDR3. CDR1 and CDR2 (germline): MNHNS, SASEGT. DNA of the CDR3: TGTGCCAGCAGTGGGGGACTAGTCCAAGAGACCCAGTACTTC. Translating gives CASSGGLVQETQYF.

This clone was recorded only once. The chain uses TRBV29-1 and TRBJ2-2; D is perhaps TRBD2 (6 bases). The ends were cut back, 3 bases at V and 7 bases at J, with 12 bases in the middle. The CDR3 has 13 amino acids. CDR1 is SQVTM, CDR2 ANQGSEA, per germline. Here the CDR3 DNA reads TGCAGCGTTGACGTCGGGGGTGTCGGGGAGCTGTTTTTT. This sequence encodes CSVDVGGVGELFF.

This clone appeared a few times. The chain employs TRBV7-9 and TRBJ1-5, with D perhaps matching TRBD1 (6 bases). V was clipped by 5 bases and J by 6 bases, with 20 bases between them. The CDR3 is made up of 16 amino acids. Per germline, CDR1 SEHNR and CDR2 FQNEAQ (reference sequence). The chain's CDR3 is CASSHLGRGHLQPQHF. The CDR3 nucleotides read TGTGCCAGCAGCCATCTTGGAAGGGGACATCTTCAGCCCCAGCATTTT.

In this sample, this clone turned up a few times. The rearrangement links TRBV19 to TRBJ1-6, with 10 bases lining up with TRBD1. The V gene's germline CDR1 is LNHDA and CDR2 SQIVND (reference sequence). J lost 5 bases, V lost 5 bases, and 0 bases had no gene match. This CDR3 has 14 amino acids. CDR3 loop: CASSGQGDNSPLHF. CDR3 nucleotides: TGTGCCAGTAGTGGACAGGGGGATAATTCACCCCTCCACTTT. Full variable domain (rest looked up from reference TRBV19 and TRBJ1-6): DGGITQSPKYLFRKEGQNVTLSCEQNLNHDAMYWYRQDPGQGLRLIYYSQIVNDFQKGDIAEGYSVSREKKESFPLTVTSAQKNPTAFYLCASSGQGDNSPLHFGNGTRLTVT.

The CDR3, as DNA: TGTGCCAGCAGCCAAGGGACTAGCGGGGTGAGCACAGATACGCAGTATTTT. It yields the protein CASSQGTSGVSTDTQYF. The rearrangement links TRBV4-2 to TRBJ2-3; 12 positions agree with TRBD2. The CDR3 is 17 amino acids. After removal of 1 base from V and 0 bases from J, the junction contained 2 bases not matched to a gene. Per the germline V gene, CDR1 is LGHNA and CDR2 is YNFKEQ.

V is TRBV19 and J is TRBJ2-3, with 10 nucleotides matching TRBD2. The V and J ends lost 6 bases and 8 bases, in that order; junction bases with no gene match: 17. Germline loops: CDR1 LNHDA, CDR2 SQIVND (reference sequence). The CDR3 has 17 residues. In DNA, the CDR3 is TGTGCCAGTAGCCAGCAGGCGGTAGCGGGGGGCGGTGGTACGCAGTATTTT. Its translation is CASSQQAVAGGGGTQYF.

This CDR3 is CASSLGSLPTDTQYF. The CDR3 nucleotides read TGCGCCAGCAGCTTGGGTAGCCTGCCAACAGATACGCAGTATTTT. The rearrangement links TRBV5-1 to TRBJ2-3; D not resolved. V was trimmed by 0 bases and J by 3 bases, leaving 11 bases between them. This CDR3 is 15 amino acids long. Per germline, CDR1 SGHRS and CDR2 YFSETQ.

The rearrangement uses TRBV7-3 and TRBJ2-5; 10 bases agree with TRBD2. CDR1 and CDR2 from the germline V gene are SGHTA and FQGTGA. CDR3 length: 15 amino acids. Losses at the gene ends were 4 bases for V and 4 bases for J; bases not matched to a gene: 6. The CDR3 bases are TGTGCCAGCAGCTCCAGCGGGGGGGCTGGAGAGACCCAGTACTTC. This gives the protein CASSSSGGAGETQYF.

This clone was counted a few times. The chain uses TRBV6-5 and TRBJ1-5; TRBD1 agrees at 10 bases. CDR1 is MNHEY, CDR2 SVGAGI, per germline. This CDR3 spans 14 amino acids. The junction had 4 bases not matched to a gene; V was cut back by 6 bases and J by 5 bases. CDR3 DNA sequence: TGTGCCAGCAGGGGACAGGGGATTCATCAGCCCCAGCATTTT. Translation gives CASRGQGIHQPQHF.

The V call is TRBV27, the J call TRBJ1-2; a possible D gene is TRBD1 (6 bases). The CDR3 spans 17 residues. Germline V gene data show CDR1 as MNHEY and CDR2 as SMNVEV (reference sequence). Trimming left V 5 bases short and J 1 base short, with 20 bases between. For the CDR3, the DNA is TGTGCCAGCAGTACGAGGGGACACAGGATTGGTAACTATGGCTACACCTTC. It yields the protein CASSTRGHRIGNYGYTF.

This CDR3 reads CASSQMGQGFGYTF. CDR3 nucleotide sequence: TGTGCCAGCAGCCAGATGGGACAGGGGTTTGGCTACACCTTC. The V gene is TRBV14, the J gene TRBJ1-2; 10 bases align to TRBD1. The V gene's germline CDR1 is SGHDN and CDR2 FVKESK. The trim removed 3 bases at V and 7 bases at J, leaving 5 bases unmatched. The CDR3 runs 14 residues.

The CDR3 is CASTRDREGREQFF. As DNA, the CDR3 is TGTGCCAGCACCCGGGACAGGGAAGGACGGGAGCAGTTCTTC. The chain employs TRBV6-6 and TRBJ2-1; 9 bases line up with TRBD1. J lost 10 bases, V lost 7 bases, and 11 bases had no gene match. CDR1 is MNHNY, CDR2 SVGAGI, per germline (reference sequence). The CDR3 length is 14 residues.

The rearrangement joins TRBV27 to TRBJ2-4, with D possibly being TRBD2 (7 bases). Between the trimmed V and J ends, which lost 7 bases and 4 bases, there was a span of 17 bases. CDR1 and CDR2 (germline): MNHEY, SMNVEV (reference sequence). CDR3 length equals 15 residues. The CDR3 sequence: CASTWGGAGKNIQYF. The CDR3 DNA reads as TGTGCCAGCACCTGGGGGGGCGCGGGGAAAAACATTCAGTACTTC.

The V call is TRBV7-8, the J call TRBJ2-7, with 12 bases lining up with TRBD2. This CDR3 region has 16 residues. Germline V gene sequence: CDR1 SGHVS, CDR2 FQNEAQ. The ends lost 5 bases at V and 0 bases at J; junction bases unmatched: 5. The CDR3 DNA reads as TGTGCCAGCAGCCCTAGGACTAGCGGGAACTCCTACGAGCAGTACTTC. This encodes CASSPRTSGNSYEQYF.

This chain joins TRBV5-1 and TRBJ2-7; TRBD1 aligns across 9 bases. The trim removed 3 bases at V and 4 bases at J, leaving 8 bases unmatched. Germline V lookup: CDR1 SGHRS, CDR2 YFSETQ. This CDR3 is 15 amino acids long. DNA for the CDR3: TGCGCCAGCAGCTCAACCGGGACAGGGACTTACGAGCAGTACTTC. It encodes CASSSTGTGTYEQYF.

The chain recombines TRBV4-2 with TRBJ2-7; 12 nucleotides align to TRBD2. In germline, CDR1 is LGHNA, CDR2 YNFKEQ. Trimming removed 4 bases from V and 12 bases from J; junction bases left unmatched: 13. CDR3 length: 15 residues. The chain's CDR3 is CASSRSSSGGAIRYF. For the CDR3, the DNA is TGTGCCAGCAGCCGATCATCTAGCGGGGGGGCTATAAGGTACTTC.

The CDR3 spells CASSSAKLKNIQYF. Here the CDR3 DNA reads TGTGCCAGCAGCTCAGCCAAGCTCAAAAACATTCAGTACTTC. J is TRBJ2-4 and V is TRBV7-9; D gene unclear. CDR3 size: 14 residues. V was cut by 4 bases and J by 3 bases, with 10 bases left in between. Germline V gives CDR1 SEHNR, CDR2 FQNEAQ (reference sequence). Filled out from reference TRBV7-9 and TRBJ2-4, the complete variable domain reads DTGVSQNPRHKITKRGQNVTFRCDPISEHNRLYWYRQTLGQGPEFLTYFQNEAQLEKSRLLSDRFSAERPKGSFSTLEIQRTEQGDSAMYLCASSSAKLKNIQYFGAGTRLSVL.

The V gene is TRBV27, the J gene TRBJ1-1; D possibly corresponds to TRBD1 (5 bases). V shed 6 bases and J shed 5 bases, with 16 bases lying between them. The CDR3 contains 14 residues. Germline CDR1 and CDR2: MNHEY and SMNVEV (reference sequence). For the CDR3, the DNA is TGTGCCAGCAGACCCCTTTTCGCAGGGACTGAAGCTTTCTTT. Encoded protein: CASRPLFAGTEAFF.

This chain uses TRBV5-1 with TRBJ2-7; a possible D gene is TRBD1 (6 bases). CDR1 is SGHRS, CDR2 YFSETQ, per germline. This CDR3 region has 14 residues. Deletions cut 7 bases from V and 0 bases from J, with 14 bases between. The CDR3 sequence: CASRRQESSYEQYF. CDR3 nucleotide sequence: TGCGCCAGCCGAAGACAGGAGAGCTCCTACGAGCAGTACTTC.

The chain employs TRBV27 and TRBJ2-7; D unresolved. V was cut by 8 bases and J by 4 bases, with 15 bases left in between. The CDR3 length is 13 residues. The germline CDR1 and CDR2 sequences are MNHEY and SMNVEV (reference sequence). This CDR3 is CASAIRGKYEQYF. The CDR3 DNA reads as TGTGCCAGCGCTATAAGAGGAAAATACGAGCAGTACTTC.

CDR3 sequence: CASSGQAGGRSGELFF. The CDR3 DNA reads TGTGCCAGCAGTGGCCAAGCGGGGGGGCGTAGCGGGGAGCTGTTTTTT. The V and J genes are TRBV2 and TRBJ2-2; 10 bases fit TRBD2. V was pared by 4 bases and J by 7 bases, with 9 bases of the junction left unmatched. Germline V CDR1 and CDR2: SNHLY, FYNNEI. This CDR3 has 16 residues.

This chain uses TRBV6-1 with TRBJ1-5, with a tentative D call TRBD1 (6 bases). CDR1 is MNHNS and CDR2 is SASEGT in the germline V gene. The CDR3 has 13 residues. The V gene lost 6 bases and the J gene lost 7 bases, with 13 bases spanning the gap. The CDR3 nucleotides read TGTGCCAGCAGCCTCACAGGGAGACAGCCCCAGCATTTT. As protein: CASSLTGRQPQHF.